Following are 25 T cell receptor beta chains from one sample sequenced in a study of T cells in women clearing cervical HPV infection. Method: immunoSEQ multiplex PCR; TCRdb's copy keeps in-frame clones and lacks some. In all, the sample yields some 33,000 clones. Source material: blood buffy coat. The receptors come from a woman aged 18-70 years with a cervical HPV16 infection that either progressed to CIN3+ or cleared (not recorded which).

The CDR3 sequence is CSASRLADLLGTDTQYF. Partial CDR3 DNA: TGCAGTGCTAGTCGGCTAGCGGATTTACTAGGCACAGATACG. The rearrangement joins TRBV20-1 to TRBJ2-3; 7 bases map to TRBD2. The read ends 3 residues before the CDR3 terminus; that terminus is restored from the germline J gene. The CDR3 runs 17 residues. Germline V gene lookup returns CDR1 DFQATT and CDR2 SNEGSKA (reference sequence). With V trimmed by 3 bases and J by 1 base, 13 bases remained unmatched.

As for this clone: An end of the junction does not agree with germline; a read error may underlie this. The read is 3 residues too short to cover the CDR3 end, so that end is filled in from the germline J gene. Different DNA sequences within this sample yield the same CDR3. The V call is TRBV18, the J call TRBJ1-3; D perhaps matches TRBD1 (5 bases). The CDR3 length is 17 residues. Germline V gene data show CDR1 as KGHSH and CDR2 as LQKENI. The DNA read from the CDR3 is TGTGCCAGCTCACCACGGACGCAGGGTGCCTCTGGAAACACT. Its protein is CASSPRTQGASGNT. The entire CDR3 is CASSPRTQGASGNTIYF.

As to this clone: The read gets to within 3 residues of the CDR3 end, and the germline J gene fills in the rest. V usage is TRBV19 and J usage is TRBJ2-5; tentative D call: TRBD1 (6 bases). Deletions cut 4 bases from V and 1 base from J, with 10 bases between. Germline V CDR1 and CDR2: LNHDA, SQIVND (reference sequence). There are 14 residues in the CDR3. CDR3 sequence reads: CASSKQGPQETQYF. The CDR3 DNA, read in part, is TGTGCCAGTAGTAAACAGGGACCCCAAGAGACC.

Concerning this clone itself: The read is 3 residues too short to cover the CDR3 end, so that end is filled in from the germline J gene. J is TRBJ1-2 and V is TRBV29-1; 7 nucleotides align to TRBD1. This CDR3 region has 12 residues. Germline-derived CDR1 and CDR2 are SQVTM and ANQGSEA. CDR3 protein: CSVEGQGVSYTF. The sequenced part of the CDR3 DNA is TGCAGCGTTGAAGGACAGGGTGTGAGC.

Points on this clone: The read is 3 residues too short to cover the CDR3 end, so that end is filled in from the germline J gene. The chain is built from TRBV30 and TRBJ2-7, with D unclear. Germline assignment: CDR1 GTSNPN and CDR2 SVGIG (reference sequence). Trimming cost V 1 base and J 3 bases, with 7 bases left between them. This CDR3 spans 12 amino acids. The CDR3 loop reads CAWSERYYEQYF. The part of the CDR3 DNA that was read is TGTGCCTGGAGTGAAAGGTACTACGAG.

Points on this clone: The CDR3 goes on 3 residues after the read ends, and that part is filled in from the germline J gene. This chain joins TRBV11-3 and TRBJ1-2, with D unresolved. This CDR3 is built from 15 residues. Germline V gives CDR1 SGHNT, CDR2 YENEEA. The CDR3 bases that were read are TGTGCCAGCAGCGCCGGACTAGCGGGGATCAATGAC. Protein product: CASSAGLAGIND. The entire CDR3 is CASSAGLAGINDYTF.

Regarding this clone: The read stops 3 residues short of the end of the CDR3; the missing end is completed from the germline J gene. The V gene is TRBV18, the J gene TRBJ1-5; 7 bases line up with TRBD1. The V gene end was trimmed by 3 bases and the J gene end by 4 bases; junction bases not matched to a gene: 0. CDR1 and CDR2 from the germline V gene are KGHSH and LQKENI. The CDR3 is made up of 13 amino acids. The CDR3 is CASSPDRNQPQHF. The covered CDR3 bases are TGTGCCAGCTCACCGGACAGGAATCAGCCC.

CDR3: CSALPGQVGYEQYF. The sequenced CDR3 bases are TGCAGTGCCCTCCCGGGACAGGTTGGATACGAG. V usage is TRBV20-1 and J usage is TRBJ2-7; 8 nucleotides line up with TRBD1. The observed sequence ends 3 residues before the CDR3 terminus, with the missing tail filled in from the germline J gene. V lost 6 bases, J lost 4 bases, and 11 bases stayed unmatched. The CDR3 is made up of 14 amino acids. Germline V gene data show CDR1 as DFQATT and CDR2 as SNEGSKA (reference sequence).

With regard to this clone: The read terminates 3 residues ahead of where the CDR3 ends, so the germline J gene completes it. The chain couples TRBV5-4 to TRBJ2-5; 7 positions agree with TRBD1. The junction had 4 bases not matched to a gene; V was cut back by 4 bases and J by 1 base. Germline values: CDR1 SGHNT, CDR2 YYREEE (reference sequence). The CDR3 totals 14 residues. CDR3 DNA (partial): TGTGCCAGCAGCGGGGGACAGTTCCAAGAGACC. It encodes CASSGGQFQET. The whole CDR3 protein is CASSGGQFQETQYF.

Comment on this clone: The read ends 3 residues before the CDR3 terminus; that terminus is restored from the germline J gene. This sequence joins TRBV11-3 and TRBJ2-7, with D unresolved. The CDR3 spans 13 residues. CDR1 and CDR2 (germline): SGHNT, YENEEA. Trimming shortened V by 1 base and J by 2 bases, and 6 bases separated the two germline ends. The sequenced part of the CDR3 DNA is TGTGCCAGCAGCTTAGCCTATACCTACGAG. It translates to CASSLAYTYE. In full, the CDR3 reads CASSLAYTYEQYF.

To note about this clone: Sequencing ends 3 residues short of the CDR3 end; the germline J gene provides the rest. The chain uses TRBV2 and TRBJ2-1, with TRBD2 identical over 11 bases. CDR1 SNHLY and CDR2 FYNNEI come from the germline V gene. This CDR3 region has 14 residues. Trimming took 5 bases from V and 7 from J; bases not matched to a gene: 4. The CDR3 loop reads CASSNSGRANEQFF. CDR3 bases read: TGTGCCAGCAGTAATAGCGGGAGGGCAAATGAG.

On this clone: The missing CDR3 end, 3 residues past where the read stops, is filled in from the germline J gene. The J gene is TRBJ2-3, the V gene TRBV9; D possibly corresponds to TRBD1 (6 bases). Germline lookup yields CDR1 SGDLS and CDR2 YYNGEE. V dropped 2 bases and J dropped 2 bases, with 18 bases sitting between them. CDR3 length: 17 residues. The CDR3 protein is CASSVGQYLGNTDTQYF. The CDR3 DNA, read in part, is TGTGCCAGCAGCGTTGGACAGTACCTGGGGAACACAGATACG.

As for this clone: Sequencing ends 3 residues short of the CDR3 end; the germline J gene provides the rest. The chain recombines TRBV29-1 with TRBJ2-3; D possibly corresponds to TRBD1 (6 bases). Germline values: CDR1 SQVTM, CDR2 ANQGSEA. V lost 4 bases and J lost 1, with 15 bases in between. This CDR3 spans 15 amino acids. The sequenced CDR3 bases are TGCAGCGTTGGCCGACAGGTTATAGGCACAGATACG. Its protein product is CSVGRQVIGTDT. In full, the CDR3 reads CSVGRQVIGTDTQYF.

A word on this clone: The missing CDR3 end, 3 residues past where the read stops, is filled in from the germline J gene. V usage is TRBV6-2 or TRBV6-3 and J usage is TRBJ1-2; D call uncertain. The CDR3 has 17 amino acids. From germline, CDR1 is MNHEY and CDR2 SVGEGT. CDR3 sequence: CASSYLIGGVAKNIYTF. The part of the CDR3 DNA that was read is TGTGCCAGCAGTTACCTAATCGGCGGCGTTGCCAAAAACATC.

CDR3 loop: CASRQDTGELFF. CDR3 DNA (partial): TGTGCCAGCAGACAAGACACCGGGGAG. The chain employs TRBV9 and TRBJ2-2, with no clear D. The CDR3 end is not reached by the read, which stops 3 residues before it; the germline J gene fills it in. The germline V gene has CDR1 SGDLS and CDR2 YYNGEE. CDR3 length: 12 residues. V was cut by 5 bases and J by 3 bases, with 5 bases left in between.

As regards this clone: The read ends 3 residues shy of where the CDR3 ends; the end is completed using the germline J gene. J is TRBJ1-1 and V is TRBV2; TRBD1 aligns across 8 bases. The CDR3 runs 13 residues. The germline CDR1 and CDR2 sequences are SNHLY and FYNNEI. V gave up 7 bases and J gave up 7 bases; unmatched junction bases: 8. Incomplete CDR3 DNA: TGTGCCAGCACTGTAGACAGGGGAGGTGAA. It codes for CASTVDRGGE. From start to end, the CDR3 is CASTVDRGGEAFF.

The sequenced CDR3 bases are TGCGCCAGCAGTGAACAGGGAGACTCCTATGGC. Residues: CASSEQGDSYG. The complete CDR3 protein is CASSEQGDSYGYTF. V and J are TRBV5-1 and TRBJ1-2; tentatively, D is TRBD1 (6 bases). The sequence runs out 3 residues before the end of the CDR3; the remainder is reconstructed from the germline J gene. The CDR3 has 14 amino acids. Trimming removed 5 bases at V and 4 bases at J, with 15 bases between. From germline, CDR1 is SGHRS and CDR2 YFSETQ.

As to this clone: The read gets to within 3 residues of the CDR3 end, and the germline J gene fills in the rest. The chain employs TRBV19 and TRBJ2-1; the match to TRBD2 covers 8 bases. The CDR3 has 15 amino acids. The V gene end was trimmed by 5 bases and the J gene end by 4 bases; junction bases not matched to a gene: 7. Germline V lookup: CDR1 LNHDA, CDR2 SQIVND (reference sequence). CDR3 loop: CASSDLAGLYNEQFF. Partial CDR3 DNA: TGTGCCAGTAGTGACCTAGCGGGTTTATACAATGAG.

Concerning this clone itself: With the read ending 3 residues before the CDR3 end, the germline J gene is used to fill in that end. This sequence joins TRBV29-1 and TRBJ2-1, with 14 bases fitting TRBD2. This CDR3 has 19 amino acids. Germline trimming cut 7 bases from V and 2 bases from J; bases unmatched to any gene: 16. In germline, CDR1 is SQVTM, CDR2 ANQGSEA. The part of the CDR3 DNA that was read is TGCAGCGCGAGGGGTGGGACTAGGACTAGCGGGGGGCCCTACAATGAG. It is translated as CSARGGTRTSGGPYNE. The whole CDR3 protein reads CSARGGTRTSGGPYNEQFF.

On this clone itself: Read data end 3 residues before the CDR3 end; the end is taken from the germline J gene. The V gene is TRBV10-3, the J gene TRBJ1-2, with 9 nucleotides matching TRBD1. CDR1 ENHRY and CDR2 SYGVKD come from the germline V gene. The CDR3 is 10 residues long. The sequenced part of the CDR3 DNA is TGTGCCTCTGGGACAGGGAGC. It yields the protein CASGTGS. The complete CDR3 protein is CASGTGSYTF.

Notes on this clone: The read terminates 3 residues before the CDR3 end, so the remaining end is supplied by the germline J gene. The chain carries TRBV10-3 and TRBJ1-1; D not resolved. Germline lookup yields CDR1 ENHRY and CDR2 SYGVKD. The CDR3 totals 13 residues. V was cut by 3 bases and J by 7 bases, with 12 bases left in between. The CDR3 is CAISEQQPGEAFF. The part of the CDR3 DNA that was read is TGTGCCATCAGTGAACAACAGCCAGGTGAA.

In the case of this clone: Read sequence stops 3 residues before the CDR3 end, and the germline J gene provides the missing end. The V call is TRBV20-1, the J call TRBJ1-1; 7 positions agree with TRBD1. This CDR3 comprises 15 residues. Germline V gene sequence: CDR1 DFQATT, CDR2 SNEGSKA (reference sequence). V shed 2 bases, J shed 2 bases, and the junction held 8 bases outside the gene matches. The DNA read from the CDR3 is TGCAGTGCTAGACGCAGGGACAGAGGCAACACTGAA. Translation: CSARRRDRGNTE. The CDR3 in its entirety is CSARRRDRGNTEAFF.

Comment on this clone: The read falls 3 residues short of the CDR3 end, and the missing part is taken from the germline J gene. The V call is TRBV18, the J call TRBJ1-1; TRBD1 agrees at 9 bases. CDR3 length equals 16 residues. Germline loops: CDR1 KGHSH, CDR2 LQKENI. Trimming took 2 bases from V and 0 from J; bases not matched to a gene: 4. CDR3 in amino acids: CASSPGTGHLNTEAFF. CDR3 DNA (partial): TGTGCCAGCTCACCAGGGACAGGGCACTTGAACACTGAA.

The CDR3 loop reads CASSQELSTRNTQYF. Partial CDR3 DNA: TGTGCCAGCAGCCAAGAGCTTAGCACTAGGAATACC. V gene TRBV4-2 combines with J gene TRBJ2-5, with D maybe TRBD2 (5 bases). The observed sequence ends 3 residues before the CDR3 terminus, with the missing tail filled in from the germline J gene. Looked up from germline, CDR1 is LGHNA and CDR2 is YNFKEQ. This CDR3 contains 15 residues.

CDR3 DNA (partial): TGTGCCAGCAGCGTCGACAGGAGACCATATGGC. This gives the protein CASSVDRRPYG. The full CDR3 protein is CASSVDRRPYGYTF. This rearrangement joins TRBV7-2 to TRBJ1-2; D is possibly TRBD1 (6 bases). The read terminates 3 residues before the CDR3 end, so the remaining end is supplied by the germline J gene. V lost 5 bases and J 5 bases, leaving 15 bases between the germline ends. The CDR3 covers 14 residues. Looked up from germline, CDR1 is SGHTA and CDR2 is FQGNSA.